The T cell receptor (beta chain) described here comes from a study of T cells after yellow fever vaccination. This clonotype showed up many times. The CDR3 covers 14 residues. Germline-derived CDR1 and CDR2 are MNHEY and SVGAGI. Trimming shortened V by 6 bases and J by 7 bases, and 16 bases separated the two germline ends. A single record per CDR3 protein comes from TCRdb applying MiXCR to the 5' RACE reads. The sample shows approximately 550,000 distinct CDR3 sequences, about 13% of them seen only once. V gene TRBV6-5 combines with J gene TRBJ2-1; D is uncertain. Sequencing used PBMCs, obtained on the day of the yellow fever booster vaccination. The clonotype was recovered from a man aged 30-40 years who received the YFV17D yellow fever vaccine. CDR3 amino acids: CASSPPSDSNEQFF. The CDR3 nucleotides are TGTGCCAGCAGCCCCCCCAGCGACTCGAATGAGCAGTTCTTC.